The clone carrying this TCR beta chain showed up just once. This specimen belongs to a study of T cell responses to AZD1222 COVID-19 vaccine. Pooling of second doses given at about 4 or about 12 weeks was done. V gave up 4 bases and J gave up 8 bases, with 17 bases separating them. Germline CDR1 LGHDT, CDR2 YNNKEL (reference sequence). The CDR3 covers 14 residues. The method was immunoSEQ multiplex PCR; TCRdb's version includes in-frame clones alone and lacks a portion of them. The repertoire holds about 81,000 clones, with 80% to 90% as singletons. The sequencing used peripheral blood, collected 28 days after the second AZD1222 dose. This TCR came from an adult who received the AZD1222 COVID-19 vaccine. V is TRBV3-1 (or the pseudogene TRBV3-2) and J is TRBJ1-2; maybe TRBD1 (5 bases). The CDR3 DNA is TGTGCCAGCAGCCCCCGGGACGGAGTTAGCGGCTACACCTTC. This codes for CASSPRDGVSGYTF.